Sequencing of this T cell receptor (beta chain) was carried out in a study of blood T cell repertoires in COVID-19. Study summary: The United States, Italy and Spain were the sources of the acute and convalescent COVID-19 samples. The cDNA or gDNA used as material had been derived from T cells, B-cell-depleted T cells, or PBMCs.

In the study's own analysis: Amplification from reference gene primers served as the basis for estimated nucleated cell counts. Clones were sequenced by immunoSEQ multiplex PCR, and TCRdb holds only the in-frame ones, with some missing. The V and J calls and clone size are taken from that table; D and trimming were inferred from the DNA. The top ten clones hold approximately 4.3% of a sample with 470,000 or so clones, 75% to 90% of them seen once. This CDR3 has 14 amino acids. Germline values: CDR1 SNHLY, CDR2 FYNNEI. V gave up 7 bases and J gave up 3 bases; unmatched junction bases: 8. This clone was picked up one time.

The sample comprised peripheral blood. This receptor was obtained from a woman between 25 and 40 years old with acute or convalescent COVID-19. This chain uses TRBV2 with TRBJ2-7; 8 positions match TRBD1. The CDR3 sequence: CASKTARGLYEQYF. The CDR3 DNA is TGTGCCAGCAAGACGGCCAGGGGGCTCTACGAGCAGTACTTC. Complete variable domain (other parts from reference TRBV2 and TRBJ2-7): EPEVTQTPSHQVTQMGQEVILRCVPISNHLYFYWYRQILGQKVEFLVSFYNNEISEKSEIFDDQFSVERPDGSNFTLKIRSTKLEDSAMYFCASKTARGLYEQYFGPGTRLTVT.